This TCR beta chain was sequenced during a study of T-cell memory formation after mild COVID-19. Study results and caveats: Contracting clones from day 15 to 85 had balanced CD4/CD8; later expanders favoured CD4+. The study detected some responding clones in pre-infection memory, suggesting cross-reactive memory joined.

TCRalpha and TCRbeta libraries used 5'RACE with constant-segment primers and UMIs. TCRdb itself ran the 5' RACE reads through MiXCR, one entry per CDR3 protein. The table lists 470,000 or so distinct CDR3 sequences, about 19% of them singletons. About this clonotype itself: Its cognate antigen is unknown.

The sample comprised PBMCs or a T cell subset sorted from them (not recorded which). The source is an adult woman who had mild COVID-19 (a few samples of this study predate the infection). Cell type and time point are not known.

The CDR3 protein is CASSWGRANTEAFF. CDR3 nucleotide sequence: TGTGCCAGCAGTTGGGGCAGGGCGAACACTGAAGCTTTCTTT. V usage is TRBV27 and J usage is TRBJ1-1, with D possibly being TRBD1 (5 bases). Deletions cut 4 bases from V and 1 base from J, with 10 bases between. The CDR3 is made up of 14 amino acids. The germline CDR1 and CDR2 sequences are MNHEY and SMNVEV (reference sequence).